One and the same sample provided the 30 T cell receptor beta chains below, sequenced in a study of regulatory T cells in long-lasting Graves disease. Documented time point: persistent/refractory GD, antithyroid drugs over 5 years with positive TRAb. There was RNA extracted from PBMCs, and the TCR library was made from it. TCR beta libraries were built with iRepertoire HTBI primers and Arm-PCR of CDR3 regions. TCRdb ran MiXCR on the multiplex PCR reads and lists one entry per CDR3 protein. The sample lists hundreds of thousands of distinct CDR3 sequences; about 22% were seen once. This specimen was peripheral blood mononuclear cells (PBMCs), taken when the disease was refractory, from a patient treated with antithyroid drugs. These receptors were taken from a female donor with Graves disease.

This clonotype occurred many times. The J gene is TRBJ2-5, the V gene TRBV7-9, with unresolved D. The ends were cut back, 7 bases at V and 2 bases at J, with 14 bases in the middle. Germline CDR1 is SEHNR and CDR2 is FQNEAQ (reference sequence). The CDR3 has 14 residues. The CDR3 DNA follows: TGTGCCAGCAAGGCTAGAAAACCGCAAGAGACCCAGTACTTC. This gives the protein CASKARKPQETQYF. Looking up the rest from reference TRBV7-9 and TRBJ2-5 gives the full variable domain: DTGVSQNPRHKITKRGQNVTFRCDPISEHNRLYWYRQTLGQGPEFLTYFQNEAQLEKSRLLSDRFSAERPKGSFSTLEIQRTEQGDSAMYLCASKARKPQETQYFGPGTRLLVL.

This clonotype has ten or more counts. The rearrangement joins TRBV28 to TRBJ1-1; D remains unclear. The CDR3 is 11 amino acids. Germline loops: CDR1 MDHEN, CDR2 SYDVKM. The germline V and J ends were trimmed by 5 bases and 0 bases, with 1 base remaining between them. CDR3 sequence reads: CASSVNTEAFF. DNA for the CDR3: TGTGCCAGCAGTGTGAACACTGAAGCTTTCTTT.

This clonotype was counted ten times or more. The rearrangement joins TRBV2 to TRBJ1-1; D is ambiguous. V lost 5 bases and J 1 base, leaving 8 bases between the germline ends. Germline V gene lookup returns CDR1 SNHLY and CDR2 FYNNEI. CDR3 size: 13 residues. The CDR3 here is CASSFPGNTEAFF. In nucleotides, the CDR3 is TGTGCCAGCAGTTTTCCGGGGAACACTGAAGCTTTCTTT.

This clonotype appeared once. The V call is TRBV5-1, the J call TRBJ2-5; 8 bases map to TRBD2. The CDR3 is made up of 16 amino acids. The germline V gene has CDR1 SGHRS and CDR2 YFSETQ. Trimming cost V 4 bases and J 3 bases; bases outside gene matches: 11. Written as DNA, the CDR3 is TGCGCCAGCAGCGGCCCATCGGGACTAGTAGAAGAGACCCAGTACTTC. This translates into CASSGPSGLVEETQYF. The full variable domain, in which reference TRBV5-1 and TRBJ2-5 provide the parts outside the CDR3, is KAGVTQTPRYLIKTRGQQVTLSCSPISGHRSVSWYQQTPGQGLQFLFEYFSETQRNKGNFPGRFSGRQFSNSRSEMNVSTLELGDSALYLCASSGPSGLVEETQYFGPGTRLLVL.

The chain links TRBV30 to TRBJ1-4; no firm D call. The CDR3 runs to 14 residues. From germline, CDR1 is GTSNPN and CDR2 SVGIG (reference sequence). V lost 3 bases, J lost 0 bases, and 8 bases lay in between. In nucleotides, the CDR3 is TGTGCCTGGAGGGCAGGCTCAACTAATGAAAAACTGTTTTTT. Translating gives CAWRAGSTNEKLFF.

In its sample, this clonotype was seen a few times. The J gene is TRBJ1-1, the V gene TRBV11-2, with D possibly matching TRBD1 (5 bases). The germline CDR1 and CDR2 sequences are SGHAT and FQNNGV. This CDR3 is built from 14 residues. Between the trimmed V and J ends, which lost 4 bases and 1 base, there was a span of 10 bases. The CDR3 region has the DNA TGTGCCAGCAGCTGGGACGGTCCGAACACTGAAGCTTTCTTT. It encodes CASSWDGPNTEAFF.

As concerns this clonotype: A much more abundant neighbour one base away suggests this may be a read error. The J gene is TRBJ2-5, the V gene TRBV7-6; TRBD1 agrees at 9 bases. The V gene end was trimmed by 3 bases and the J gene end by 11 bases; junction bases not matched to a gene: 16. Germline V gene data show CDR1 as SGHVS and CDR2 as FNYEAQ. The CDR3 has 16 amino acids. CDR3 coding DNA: TGTGCCAGCAGCTTGGACTACGGGACAGGGTCGCACGGGCAGTACTTC. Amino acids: CASSLDYGTGSHGQYF.

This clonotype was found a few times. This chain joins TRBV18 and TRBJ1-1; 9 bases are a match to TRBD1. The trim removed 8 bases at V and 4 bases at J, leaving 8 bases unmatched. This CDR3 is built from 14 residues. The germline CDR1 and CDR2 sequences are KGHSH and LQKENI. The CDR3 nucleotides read TGTGCCAGCAGCCCGGGACAGGGACGCACTGAAGCTTTCTTT. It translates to CASSPGQGRTEAFF.

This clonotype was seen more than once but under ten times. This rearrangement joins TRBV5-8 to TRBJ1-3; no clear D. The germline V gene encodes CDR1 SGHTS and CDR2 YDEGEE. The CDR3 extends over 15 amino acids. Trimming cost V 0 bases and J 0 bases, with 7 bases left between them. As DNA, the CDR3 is TGTGCCAGCAGCTTGGCTCTCGGCTCTGGAAACACCATATATTTT. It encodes CASSLALGSGNTIYF. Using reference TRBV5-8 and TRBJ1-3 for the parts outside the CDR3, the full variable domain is EAGVTQSPTHLIKTRGQQATLRCSPISGHTSVYWYQQALGLGLQFLLWYDEGEERNRGNFPPRFSGRQFPNYSSELNVNALELEDSALYLCASSLALGSGNTIYFGEGSWLTVV.

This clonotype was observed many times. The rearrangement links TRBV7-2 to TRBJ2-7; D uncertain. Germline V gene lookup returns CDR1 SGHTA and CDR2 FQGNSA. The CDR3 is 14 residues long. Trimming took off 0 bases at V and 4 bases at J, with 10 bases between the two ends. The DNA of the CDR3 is TGTGCCAGCAGCTTAGCCTTAACCCAATACGAGCAGTACTTC. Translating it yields CASSLALTQYEQYF. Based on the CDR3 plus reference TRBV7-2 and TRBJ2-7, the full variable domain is GAGVSQSPSNKVTEKGKDVELRCDPISGHTALYWYRQSLGQGLEFLIYFQGNSAPDKSGLPSDRFSAERTGGSVSTLTIQRTQQEDSAVYLCASSLALTQYEQYFGPGTRLTVT.

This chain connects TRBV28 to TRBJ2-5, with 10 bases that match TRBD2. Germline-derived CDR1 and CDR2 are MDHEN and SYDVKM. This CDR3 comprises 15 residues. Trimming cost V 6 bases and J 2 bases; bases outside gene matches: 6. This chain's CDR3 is CASRASGGLQETQYF. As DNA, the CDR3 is TGTGCCAGCAGAGCTAGCGGGGGATTACAAGAGACCCAGTACTTC.

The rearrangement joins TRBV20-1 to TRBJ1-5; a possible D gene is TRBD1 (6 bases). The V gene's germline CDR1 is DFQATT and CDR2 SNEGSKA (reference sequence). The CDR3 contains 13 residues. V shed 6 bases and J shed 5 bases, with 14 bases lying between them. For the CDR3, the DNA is TGCAGTGCCCAAACAGGGCTGGATCAGCCCCAGCATTTT. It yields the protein CSAQTGLDQPQHF.

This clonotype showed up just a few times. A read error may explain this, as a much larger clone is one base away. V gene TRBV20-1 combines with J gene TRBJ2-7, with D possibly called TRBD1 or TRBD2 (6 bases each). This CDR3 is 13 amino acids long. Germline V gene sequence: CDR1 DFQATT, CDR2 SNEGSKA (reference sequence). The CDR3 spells CNASWGAGYEQYF. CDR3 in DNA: TGCAATGCTAGTTGGGGGGCAGGCTACGAGCAGTACTTC.

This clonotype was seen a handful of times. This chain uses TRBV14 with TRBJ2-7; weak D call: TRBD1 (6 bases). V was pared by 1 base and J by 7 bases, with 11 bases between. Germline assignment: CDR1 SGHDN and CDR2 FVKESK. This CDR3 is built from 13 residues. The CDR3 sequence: CASSQGGRREQYF. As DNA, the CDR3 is TGTGCCAGCAGCCAAGGGGGGCGGCGGGAGCAGTACTTC.

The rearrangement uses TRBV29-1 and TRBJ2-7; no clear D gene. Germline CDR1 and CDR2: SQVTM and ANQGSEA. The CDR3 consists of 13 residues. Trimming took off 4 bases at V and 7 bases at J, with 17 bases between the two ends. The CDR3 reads CSVGPRGRFEQYF. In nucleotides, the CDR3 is TGCAGCGTTGGCCCCCGAGGCAGATTTGAGCAGTACTTC.

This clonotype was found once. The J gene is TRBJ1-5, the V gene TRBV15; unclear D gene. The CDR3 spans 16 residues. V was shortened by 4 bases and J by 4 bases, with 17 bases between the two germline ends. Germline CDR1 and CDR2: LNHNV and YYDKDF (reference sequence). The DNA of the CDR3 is TGTGCCACCAGCACCAGTGAGGGTTCGCGGAATCAGCCCCAGCATTTT. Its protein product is CATSTSEGSRNQPQHF.

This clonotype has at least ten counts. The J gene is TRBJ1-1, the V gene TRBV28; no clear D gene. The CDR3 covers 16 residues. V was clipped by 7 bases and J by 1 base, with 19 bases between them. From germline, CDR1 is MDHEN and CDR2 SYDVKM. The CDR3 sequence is CASTFKLGSQNTEAFF. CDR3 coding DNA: TGTGCCAGCACCTTTAAGTTAGGGTCCCAGAACACTGAAGCTTTCTTT.

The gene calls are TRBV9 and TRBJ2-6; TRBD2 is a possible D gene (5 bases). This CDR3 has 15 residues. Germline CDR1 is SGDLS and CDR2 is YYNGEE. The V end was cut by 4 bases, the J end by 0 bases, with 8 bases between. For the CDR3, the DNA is TGTGCCAGCAGCCGCGGGTCCTCTGGGGCCAACGTCCTGACTTTC. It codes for CASSRGSSGANVLTF. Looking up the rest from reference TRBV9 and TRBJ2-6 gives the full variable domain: DSGVTQTPKHLITATGQRVTLRCSPRSGDLSVYWYQQSLDQGLQFLIQYYNGEERAKGNILERFSAQQFPDLHSELNLSSLELGDSALYFCASSRGSSGANVLTFGAGSRLTVL.

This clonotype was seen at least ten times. The CDR3 DNA sequence: TGTGCCAGCAGTTATGGGGACAGGAGTAATGAAAAACTGTTTTTT. Its protein is CASSYGDRSNEKLFF. V is TRBV6-9 and J is TRBJ1-4; 8 bases fit TRBD1. The CDR3 contains 15 residues. V dropped 2 bases and J dropped 4; count of bases not matched to a gene: 3. Germline CDR1 and CDR2: MNHGY and SVAAGI.

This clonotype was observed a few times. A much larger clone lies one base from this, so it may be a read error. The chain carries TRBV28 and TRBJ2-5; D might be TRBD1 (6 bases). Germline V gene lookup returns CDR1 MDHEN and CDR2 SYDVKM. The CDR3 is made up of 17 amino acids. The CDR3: CAISPYQQGRGQETQYF. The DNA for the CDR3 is TGTGCCATCAGTCCCTATCAACAGGGAAGGGGCCAAGAGACCCAGTACTTC.

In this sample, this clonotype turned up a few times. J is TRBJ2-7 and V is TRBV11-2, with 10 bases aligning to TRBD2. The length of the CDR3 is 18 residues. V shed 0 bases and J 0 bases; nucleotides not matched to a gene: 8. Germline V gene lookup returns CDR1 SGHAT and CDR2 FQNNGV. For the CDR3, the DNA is TGTGCCAGCAGCTTAGATTGGGCTAGCGGGAGTTTCTCCTACGAGCAGTACTTC. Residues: CASSLDWASGSFSYEQYF. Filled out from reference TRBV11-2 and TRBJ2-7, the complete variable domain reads EAGVAQSPRYKIIEKRQSVAFWCNPISGHATLYWYQQILGQGPKLLIQFQNNGVVDDSQLPKDRFSAERLKGVDSTLKIQPAKLEDSAVYLCASSLDWASGSFSYEQYFGPGTRLTVT.

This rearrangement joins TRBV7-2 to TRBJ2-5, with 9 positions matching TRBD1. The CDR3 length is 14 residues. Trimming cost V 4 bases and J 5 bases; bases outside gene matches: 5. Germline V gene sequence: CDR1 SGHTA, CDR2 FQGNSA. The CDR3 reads CASSSGTGYETQYF. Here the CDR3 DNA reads TGTGCCAGCAGCTCCGGGACAGGGTATGAGACCCAGTACTTC.

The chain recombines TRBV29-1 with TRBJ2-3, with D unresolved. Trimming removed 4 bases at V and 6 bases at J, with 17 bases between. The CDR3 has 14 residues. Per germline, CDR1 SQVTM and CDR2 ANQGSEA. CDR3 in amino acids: CSVVMGHYSDTQYF. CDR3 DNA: TGCAGCGTTGTAATGGGCCACTACTCGGATACGCAGTATTTT.

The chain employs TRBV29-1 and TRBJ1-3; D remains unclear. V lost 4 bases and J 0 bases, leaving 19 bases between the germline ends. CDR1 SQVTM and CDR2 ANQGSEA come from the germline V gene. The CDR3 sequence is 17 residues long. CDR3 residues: CSVAAGIPPNSGNTIYF. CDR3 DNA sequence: TGCAGCGTTGCGGCAGGAATCCCACCAAACTCTGGAAACACCATATATTTT.

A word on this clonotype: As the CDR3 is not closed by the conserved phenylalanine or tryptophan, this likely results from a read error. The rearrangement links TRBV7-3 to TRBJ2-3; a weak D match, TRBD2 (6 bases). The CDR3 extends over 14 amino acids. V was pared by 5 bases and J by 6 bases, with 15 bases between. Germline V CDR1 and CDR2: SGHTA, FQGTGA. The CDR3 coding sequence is TGTGCCAGCAGCCCCGGGGCGGGGACGGATACGCAGTATCTT. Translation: CASSPGAGTDTQYL.

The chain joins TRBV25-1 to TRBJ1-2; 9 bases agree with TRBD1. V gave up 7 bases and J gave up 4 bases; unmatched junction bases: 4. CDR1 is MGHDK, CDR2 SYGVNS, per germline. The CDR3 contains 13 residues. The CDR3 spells CASNSGQGYGYTF. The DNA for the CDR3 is TGTGCCAGCAACTCGGGACAGGGCTATGGCTACACCTTC.

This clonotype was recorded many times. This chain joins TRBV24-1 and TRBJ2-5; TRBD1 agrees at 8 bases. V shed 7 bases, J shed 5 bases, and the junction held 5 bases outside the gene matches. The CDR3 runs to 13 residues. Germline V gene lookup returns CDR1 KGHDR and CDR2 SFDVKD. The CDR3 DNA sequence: TGTGCCACCAGAGAGACAGGGGAGGAGACCCAGTACTTC. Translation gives CATRETGEETQYF.

CDR3 in DNA: TGTGCCAGCAGCACCCGGGACTCCCTGACTGCCGAGCAGTACTTC. This encodes CASSTRDSLTAEQYF. The chain joins TRBV7-2 to TRBJ2-7; D might be TRBD2 (6 bases). CDR3 length: 15 amino acids. V was shortened by 5 bases and J by 6 bases, with 20 bases between the two germline ends. From germline, CDR1 is SGHTA and CDR2 FQGNSA. Based on the CDR3 plus reference TRBV7-2 and TRBJ2-7, the full variable domain is GAGVSQSPSNKVTEKGKDVELRCDPISGHTALYWYRQSLGQGLEFLIYFQGNSAPDKSGLPSDRFSAERTGGSVSTLTIQRTQQEDSAVYLCASSTRDSLTAEQYFGPGTRLTVT.

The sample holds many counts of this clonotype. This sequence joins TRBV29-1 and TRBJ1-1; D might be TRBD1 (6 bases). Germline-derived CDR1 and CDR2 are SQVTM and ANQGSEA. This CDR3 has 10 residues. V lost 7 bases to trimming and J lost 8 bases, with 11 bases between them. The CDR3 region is CSGRQVEAFF. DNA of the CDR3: TGCAGCGGACGACAGGTAGAAGCTTTCTTT.

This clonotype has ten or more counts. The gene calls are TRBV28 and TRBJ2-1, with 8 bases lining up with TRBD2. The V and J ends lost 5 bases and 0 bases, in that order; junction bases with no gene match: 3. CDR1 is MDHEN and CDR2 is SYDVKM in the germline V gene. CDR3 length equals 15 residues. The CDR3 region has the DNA TGTGCCAGCAGTCGACTAGCGAACTCCTACAATGAGCAGTTCTTC. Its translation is CASSRLANSYNEQFF.